This T cell receptor beta chain was sequenced in a study of blood T cells in healthy people across ages. Regarding the study as a whole: Age brought a roughly linear fall in TCR beta diversity measured per million T cells.

With respect to this clonotype: What it binds is unknown.

In terms of origin and age, donors were healthy Caucasian individuals from Russia aged roughly 6 to 95. No fewer than 6 million PBMCs went into each sample. Combining a sample-barcoded 5' primer with a J-beta primer mix, a second PCR ran for roughly 6 to 11 cycles. TCRdb used MiXCR to reprocess the 5' RACE reads, holding one entry per CDR3 protein. Among 1.5 million to 2 million distinct CDR3 sequences listed, around half were seen once. The sequenced material came from blood. This receptor was identified in a woman between 40 and 55 years old in good health.

In nucleotides, the CDR3 is TGTGCCAGCAGCTCAGCCACTAGCGGGACCAACTACGAGCAGTACTTC. Its translation is CASSSATSGTNYEQYF. The J gene is TRBJ2-4, the V gene TRBV7-6, with 10 bases that match TRBD2. The J call may be incorrect, as the DNA end agrees better with TRBJ2-7. CDR1 is SGHVS, CDR2 FNYEAQ, per germline. This CDR3 contains 16 residues.